One and the same sample provided the 13 T cell receptor beta chains below, sequenced in a study of T cells in Graves' hyperthyroidism and ophthalmopathy. RNA transcripts provided the source from which TCR beta CDR3 regions were amplified. The HTBI set primed first-round TCR CDR3 RT-PCR. One entry per CDR3 protein results from TCRdb running MiXCR on the multiplex PCR reads. The sample consists of about 59,000 distinct CDR3 sequences, roughly 50% of them appearing once. Specimen: blood. The receptor source for this set is a woman aged 60-70 years with Graves' ophthalmopathy.

Ten or more counts support this clonotype. The chain joins TRBV6-1 to TRBJ2-7, with D tentatively TRBD1 (6 bases). The CDR3 covers 14 residues. The ends were cut back, 7 bases at V and 2 bases at J, with 15 bases in the middle. Looked up from germline, CDR1 is MNHNS and CDR2 is SASEGT. The CDR3 coding sequence is TGTGCCAGCACCTACAGGGATTTAGCCTACGAGCAGTACTTC. Amino acids: CASTYRDLAYEQYF.

This clonotype has only one observation. CDR3 residues: CASSLLGDTEAFF. Written as DNA, the CDR3 is TGCGCCAGCAGCTTGTTGGGGGACACTGAAGCTTTCTTT. The chain has TRBV5-1 and TRBJ1-1, with TRBD1 as a possible D gene (5 bases). Germline V gene data show CDR1 as SGHRS and CDR2 as YFSETQ. This CDR3 is built from 13 residues. V gave up 1 base and J gave up 3 bases, with 7 bases separating them.

The CDR3 nucleotides read TGTGCCAGCAGCTTAGTGGGGGCAGCCGATCCCTCCTACAATGAGCAGTTCTTC. Protein product: CASSLVGAADPSYNEQFF. The chain links TRBV7-2 to TRBJ2-1; D may be TRBD1 (6 bases). The germline V and J ends were trimmed by 1 base and 0 bases, with 16 bases remaining between them. Germline values: CDR1 SGHTA, CDR2 FQGNSA. This CDR3 has 18 residues.

The CDR3 nucleotides are TGTGCCTCCTCCCAGGTGACTAGGCCCAATGAGCAGTTCTTC. Its protein product is CASSQVTRPNEQFF. The chain links TRBV24-1 to TRBJ2-1; D possibly corresponds to TRBD2 (6 bases). CDR3 length: 14 residues. Germline V gene data show CDR1 as KGHDR and CDR2 as SFDVKD. The V and J ends lost 12 bases and 6 bases respectively, with 20 bases between them.

This clonotype was seen many times. V and J are TRBV2 and TRBJ2-3; the D is unclear. V lost 1 base to trimming and J lost 5 bases, with 13 bases between them. This CDR3 has 15 amino acids. Germline V gene sequence: CDR1 SNHLY, CDR2 FYNNEI. Here the CDR3 DNA reads TGTGCCAGCAGTGAAGAGCGATATGGGGAAGATACGCAGTATTTT. It is translated as CASSEERYGEDTQYF. Combining the CDR3 with reference TRBV2 and TRBJ2-3 gives the whole variable domain EPEVTQTPSHQVTQMGQEVILRCVPISNHLYFYWYRQILGQKVEFLVSFYNNEISEKSEIFDDQFSVERPDGSNFTLKIRSTKLEDSAMYFCASSEERYGEDTQYFGPGTRLTVL.

This clonotype appeared many times. The genes are TRBV11-3 and TRBJ2-3; D remains ambiguous. The CDR3 is 13 residues long. The ends were cut back, 4 bases at V and 2 bases at J, with 7 bases in the middle. The V gene's germline CDR1 is SGHNT and CDR2 YENEEA. CDR3 nucleotides: TGTGCCAGCAGCTCCGACACCACAGATACGCAGTATTTT. This sequence encodes CASSSDTTDTQYF.

This chain joins TRBV11-2 and TRBJ2-3; the match to TRBD1 covers 8 bases. J gave up 11 bases and V 5 bases, and 18 bases lay outside the gene matches. CDR1 SGHAT and CDR2 FQNNGV come from the germline V gene. The CDR3 is 16 residues long. The CDR3 is CASSLRSDRANNEQYF. DNA of the CDR3: TGTGCCAGCAGCCTCCGTTCGGACAGGGCAAACAATGAGCAGTATTTT. The full variable domain, with the rest looked up from reference TRBV11-2 and TRBJ2-3, is EAGVAQSPRYKIIEKRQSVAFWCNPISGHATLYWYQQILGQGPKLLIQFQNNGVVDDSQLPKDRFSAERLKGVDSTLKIQPAKLEDSAVYLCASSLRSDRANNEQYFGPGTRLTVL.

This clonotype was seen many times. The chain recombines TRBV7-9 with TRBJ1-2; 7 nucleotides agree with TRBD1. The trim removed 0 bases at V and 6 bases at J, leaving 4 bases unmatched. From germline, CDR1 is SEHNR and CDR2 FQNEAQ (reference sequence). The CDR3 sequence is 14 residues long. The DNA for the CDR3 is TGTGCCAGCAGCTTAGCGGGACAGTTGAATGGCTACACCTTC. This gives the protein CASSLAGQLNGYTF.

The V and J genes are TRBV20-1 and TRBJ1-5; unclear D gene. CDR1 and CDR2 from the germline V gene are DFQATT and SNEGSKA (reference sequence). There are 13 residues in the CDR3. Between the trimmed V and J ends, which lost 5 bases and 2 bases, there was a span of 10 bases. DNA for the CDR3: TGCAGTGCTGGTTCGTGGGGCAATCAGCCCCAGCATTTT. Translating it yields CSAGSWGNQPQHF.

This clonotype was found a few times. The chain carries TRBV7-3 and TRBJ2-2, with 8 nucleotides matching TRBD2. This CDR3 spans 15 amino acids. The junction had 5 bases not matched to a gene; V was cut back by 8 bases and J by 0 bases. Germline V gene sequence: CDR1 SGHTA, CDR2 FQGTGA. CDR3 bases: TGTGCCAGCTCCAGCGGGGGCCCGAACACCGGGGAGCTGTTTTTT. This codes for CASSSGGPNTGELFF.

The chain employs TRBV20-1 and TRBJ2-6, with unresolved D. Trimming shortened V by 6 bases and J by 4 bases, and 10 bases separated the two germline ends. Germline V CDR1 and CDR2: DFQATT, SNEGSKA (reference sequence). This CDR3 spans 13 amino acids. The CDR3 spells CSALRSGANVLTF. The CDR3 nucleotides are TGCAGTGCCCTTAGATCAGGGGCCAACGTCCTGACTTTC.

A remark on this clonotype: Germline and junction disagree at one end, which may indicate a read error. CDR3 loop: CASSEVRDF. The CDR3 DNA is TGTGCCAGCAGTGAAGTGCGGGACTTC. The chain joins TRBV12-3 or TRBV12-4 to TRBJ2-7; TRBD2 might be the D (5 bases). The CDR3 runs 9 residues.

The CDR3 reads CASTPVGGQGNEKLFF. The CDR3, as DNA: TGTGCCAGCACCCCCGTTGGAGGACAGGGAAATGAAAAACTGTTTTTT. The chain combines TRBV6-1 with TRBJ1-4, with 8 bases fitting TRBD1. Germline V gene data show CDR1 as MNHNS and CDR2 as SASEGT. Trimming cost V 7 bases and J 5 bases; bases outside gene matches: 12. The CDR3 sequence is 16 residues long.